This TCR beta chain came from a study of cytomegalovirus exposure and HLA in healthy donors. Study overall: A later analysis reported the same platform for the 90 to 150 validation repertoires and the 666 first-cohort repertoires. Regarding the study as a whole: One later analysis, an examination of the 100 to 150 validation repertoires, found that first-cohort TCR clusters tended to co-occur in them. Rarity held for most TCR sequences, but there were some public TCRs that occurred in many donors. It was 160 or so TCR beta chains that were listed as cytomegalovirus-associated.

Data came from immunoSEQ multiplex PCR; TCRdb stores just in-frame clones and leaves some out. The repertoire has about 180,000 clones, less than 85% of them found once; the top ten carry 15% to 20%. With regard to this clone: The antigen remains unidentified.

Between the trimmed V and J ends, which lost 3 bases and 11 bases, there was a span of 19 bases. CDR1 SGHVS and CDR2 FNYEAQ come from the germline V gene. The CDR3 has 14 residues. The V and J genes are TRBV7-6 and TRBJ1-2; D not resolved. Sequencing input: PBMCs. The clonotype was recovered from a man younger than 35 in good health and CMV-seropositive. The CDR3 nucleotides read TGTGCCAGCAGCTTCTATGAGTTGGGAGATGTTTACACCTTC. This codes for CASSFYELGDVYTF.